This is a list of T cell receptor beta chains from one sample in a study of cytomegalovirus exposure and HLA in healthy donors. TCRdb keeps only in-frame clones here, not all; method: immunoSEQ multiplex PCR. Recorded for this sample: about 130,000 clones. Sequencing was carried out using PBMCs. The source of these receptors is a man between 18 and 29 years old in good health and CMV-seronegative. Both conserved end residues are part of each CDR3. Fields, in order: J gene, D gene, V gene, CDR3 DNA, CDR3 protein. The D gene is left open where the match is weak.

TRBJ2-3,TRBD1,TRBV2,TGTGCCAGCAGCTACGGACAGGGGGCCTCAGATACGCAGTATTTT,CASSYGQGASDTQYF
TRBJ2-3,.,TRBV28,TGTGCCAGCAGTCGAGGAGGGGCATATACGCAGTATTTT,CASSRGGAYTQYF
TRBJ2-4,.,TRBV25-1,TGTGCCAGCAGTGAAACCAATTCCGGGACCAAAAACATTCAGTACTTC,CASSETNSGTKNIQYF
TRBJ1-3,TRBD1,TRBV28,TGTGCCAGCAGTTTATGGAAGGGGGCAGGGGATGGAAACACCATATATTTT,CASSLWKGAGDGNTIYF
TRBJ2-7,TRBD2,TRBV28,TGTGCCAGCAGCTGGACTAGTAGGGAGCAGTACTTC,CASSWTSREQYF
TRBJ2-2,.,TRBV30,TGTGCCTGGATAACTTTGGTGAACACCGGGGAGCTGTTTTTT,CAWITLVNTGELFF
TRBJ1-2,TRBD1,TRBV5-4,TGTGCCAGCAGCTTTCCGGGACAGAACTATGGCTACACCTTC,CASSFPGQNYGYTF
TRBJ2-3,.,TRBV11-2,TGTGCCAGCAGCCCTCCCGGGGATACGCAGTATTTT,CASSPPGDTQYF
TRBJ1-5,.,TRBV7-9,TGTGCCAGCAGCTTAGCCCGTGATCAGCCCCAGCATTTT,CASSLARDQPQHF
TRBJ2-2,TRBD2,TRBV28,TGTGCCAGCAGTTTAACTAGCGTGAACACCGGGGAGCTGTTTTTT,CASSLTSVNTGELFF
TRBJ2-7,TRBD2,TRBV6-5,TGTGCCAGCAGCCCTCCGGGAGGGCTTTACGAGCAGTACTTC,CASSPPGGLYEQYF
TRBJ1-2,.,TRBV2,TGTGCCAGCAGTGAAGGAATTCGGTATGGCTACACCTTC,CASSEGIRYGYTF
TRBJ2-7,TRBD2,TRBV27,TGTGCCAGCAGTTTCCTAGCGGAGGGATACGAGCAGTACTTC,CASSFLAEGYEQYF
TRBJ2-1,.,TRBV9,TGTGCCAGCAGCGTAGCAGGTGGCAGGGCCAATGAGCAGTTCTTC,CASSVAGGRANEQFF
TRBJ1-1,TRBD1,TRBV5-4,TGTGCCAGCAGCCCCCCAAGGGGACAGGGGGCAGCTGAAGCTTTCTTT,CASSPPRGQGAAEAFF
TRBJ1-2,TRBD1,TRBV6-6,TGTGCCAGTACTCAGGGGGCGGGTGGCTACACCTTC,CASTQGAGGYTF
TRBJ1-2,.,TRBV5-5,TGTGCCAGCAGCTTAAAATCGCCGGGGAGCTATGGCTACACCTTC,CASSLKSPGSYGYTF
TRBJ2-7,TRBD1,TRBV10-1,TGCGCCAGCAGCACCGGGACAGGGGCCTCCGACGCCTACGAGCAGTACTTC,CASSTGTGASDAYEQYF
TRBJ1-1,.,TRBV12-5,TGTGCTAGTGGTCCAAGCCCCACAGGGATGGGGACTGAAGCTTTCTTT,CASGPSPTGMGTEAFF
TRBJ2-1,TRBD2,TRBV5-8,TGTGCCAGCAGCTTGCTAGCGGGGTTCAATGAGCAGTTCTTC,CASSLLAGFNEQFF
TRBJ2-3,.,TRBV10-3,TGTGCCATCAGTGAGGCGGCGGACTACACAGATACGCAGTATTTT,CAISEAADYTDTQYF
TRBJ2-5,.,TRBV7-3,TGTGCCAGCAGCCTTCTATTACGTCATCGACAGGCGGCGGAGACCCAGTACTTC,CASSLLLRHRQAAETQYF
TRBJ2-5,.,TRBV27,TGTGCCAGCAGTTTATCTAGGGGACAAGAGACCCAGTACTTC,CASSLSRGQETQYF
TRBJ1-2,.,TRBV27,TGTGCCAGCAGTTTATCAACAGGGCTAGAAGGCTACACCTTC,CASSLSTGLEGYTF
TRBJ2-7,TRBD1,TRBV13,TGTGCCAGCAGCCTCCGGGACAGGGCCACTTTCGACTACTACGAGCAGTACTTC,CASSLRDRATFDYYEQYF
TRBJ1-2,.,TRBV7-9,TGTGCCATCACAGCTAACTATGGCTACACCTTC,CAITANYGYTF
TRBJ1-1,.,TRBV7-3,TGTGCCAGCAGCCCCGGCGGCTCGAACACTGAAGCTTTCTTT,CASSPGGSNTEAFF
TRBJ2-7,TRBD2,TRBV5-6,TGTGCCAGCAGCTGGCAGGGGGGACTAGCGGGATTCTACGAGCAGTACTTC,CASSWQGGLAGFYEQYF
TRBJ2-1,.,TRBV27,TGTGCCAGCAGTTTGAGGGCGAGCCTGGCATCCTACAATGAGCAGTTCTTC,CASSLRASLASYNEQFF
TRBJ2-7,TRBD2,TRBV19,TGTGCCAGTAGAGGGCTAGCGGGAGTGAGGGAGCAGTACTTC,CASRGLAGVREQYF
TRBJ2-7,TRBD1,TRBV5-1,TGCGCCAGCAGTTCCGGGACAGGGGCATACGAGCAGTACTTC,CASSSGTGAYEQYF
TRBJ2-3,TRBD2,TRBV5-4,TGTGCCAGCAGCTTAAAACTGACTAGCGAGCACACAGATACGCAGTATTTT,CASSLKLTSEHTDTQYF
TRBJ2-3,.,TRBV5-4,TGTGCCAGCAGCTTGGCTTCGGGGTCAGGCGCAGATACGCAGTATTTT,CASSLASGSGADTQYF
TRBJ1-2,.,TRBV28,TGTGCCAGCAGTTTACAGGGCAACTATGGCTACACCTTC,CASSLQGNYGYTF
TRBJ2-7,.,TRBV7-8,TGTGCCAGCAGCTTAGTGGTCTCCAGCGTAAACTTC,CASSLVVSSVNF
TRBJ1-1,.,TRBV7-8,TGTGCCAGCAGCTTTCCGAGGACTGAAGCTTTCTTT,CASSFPRTEAFF
TRBJ2-2,.,TRBV7-9,TGTGCCAGCAGCCTGACTCCGATCGTGAAAACCGGGGAGCTGTTTTTT,CASSLTPIVKTGELFF
TRBJ1-4,TRBD1,TRBV9,TGTGCCAGCAGCGCTCGGGACAGGGTAAACAACCCCCAAAAACTGTTTTTT,CASSARDRVNNPQKLFF
TRBJ1-2,.,TRBV29-1,TGCAGCGTTGTAAGAGGGTTAGGAGGCTACACCTTC,CSVVRGLGGYTF
TRBJ2-3,.,TRBV5-4,TGTGCCAGCAGCTTGGGGGGCCCCGGGCAAGATACGCAGTATTTT,CASSLGGPGQDTQYF
TRBJ1-2,.,TRBV28,TGTGCCAGCAGCCCAAGGGGGAGGGGGGTATATGGCTACACCTTC,CASSPRGRGVYGYTF
TRBJ2-7,TRBD1,TRBV19,TGTGCCAGTAGTACCACCGGGACAGGGTCCTACGAGCAGTACTTC,CASSTTGTGSYEQYF
TRBJ1-4,TRBD1,TRBV4-3,TGCGCCAGCAGCCAAGGCGGGACAGCTATACCCTTAGGGGGCGAAAAACTGTTTTTT,CASSQGGTAIPLGGEKLFF
TRBJ1-2,.,TRBV6-5,TGTGCCAGCAGTTATTCAGGGTGGGGTGGCTACACCTTC,CASSYSGWGGYTF
TRBJ2-7,.,TRBV10-3,TGTGCCGTTCAAGGGTCCTCGGGGGAGCAGTACTTC,CAVQGSSGEQYF
TRBJ2-3,.,TRBV7-3,TGTGCCAGCAGCTTAGTCGGCGGAGACACAGATACGCAGTATTTT,CASSLVGGDTDTQYF
TRBJ1-1,.,TRBV30,TGTGCCTGGAGACAAACCAGCGCAGCTGAAGCTTTCTTT,CAWRQTSAAEAFF